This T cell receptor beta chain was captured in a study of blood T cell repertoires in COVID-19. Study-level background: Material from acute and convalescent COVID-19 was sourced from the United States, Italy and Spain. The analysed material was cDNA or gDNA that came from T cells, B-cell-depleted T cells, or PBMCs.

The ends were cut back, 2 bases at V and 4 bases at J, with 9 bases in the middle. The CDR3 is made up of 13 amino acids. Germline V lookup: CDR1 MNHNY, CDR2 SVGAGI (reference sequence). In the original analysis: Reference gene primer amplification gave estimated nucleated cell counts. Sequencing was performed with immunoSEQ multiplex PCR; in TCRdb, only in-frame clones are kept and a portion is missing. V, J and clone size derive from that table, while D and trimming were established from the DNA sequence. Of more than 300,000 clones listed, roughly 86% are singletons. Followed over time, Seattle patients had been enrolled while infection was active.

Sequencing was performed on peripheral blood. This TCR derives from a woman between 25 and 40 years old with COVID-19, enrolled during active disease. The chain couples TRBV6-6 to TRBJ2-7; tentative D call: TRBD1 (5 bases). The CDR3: CASSYGRVYEQYF. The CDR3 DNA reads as TGTGCCAGCAGTTACGGCAGGGTATACGAGCAGTACTTC.